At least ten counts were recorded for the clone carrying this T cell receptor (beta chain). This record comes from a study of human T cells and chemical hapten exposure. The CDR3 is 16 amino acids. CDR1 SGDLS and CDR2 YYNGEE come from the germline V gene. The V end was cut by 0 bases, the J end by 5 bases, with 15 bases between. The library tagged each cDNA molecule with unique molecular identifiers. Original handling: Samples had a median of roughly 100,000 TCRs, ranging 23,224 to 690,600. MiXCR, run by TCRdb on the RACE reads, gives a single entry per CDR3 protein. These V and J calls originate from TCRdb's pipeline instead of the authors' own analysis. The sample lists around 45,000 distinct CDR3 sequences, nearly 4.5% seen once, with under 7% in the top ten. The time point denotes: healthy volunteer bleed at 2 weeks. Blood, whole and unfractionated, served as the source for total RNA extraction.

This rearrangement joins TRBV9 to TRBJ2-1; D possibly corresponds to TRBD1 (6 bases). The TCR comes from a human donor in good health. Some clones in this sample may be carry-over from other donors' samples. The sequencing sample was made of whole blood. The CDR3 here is CASSVEGGGWDNEQFF. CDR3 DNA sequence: TGTGCCAGCAGCGTAGAGGGTGGGGGCTGGGACAATGAGCAGTTCTTC.